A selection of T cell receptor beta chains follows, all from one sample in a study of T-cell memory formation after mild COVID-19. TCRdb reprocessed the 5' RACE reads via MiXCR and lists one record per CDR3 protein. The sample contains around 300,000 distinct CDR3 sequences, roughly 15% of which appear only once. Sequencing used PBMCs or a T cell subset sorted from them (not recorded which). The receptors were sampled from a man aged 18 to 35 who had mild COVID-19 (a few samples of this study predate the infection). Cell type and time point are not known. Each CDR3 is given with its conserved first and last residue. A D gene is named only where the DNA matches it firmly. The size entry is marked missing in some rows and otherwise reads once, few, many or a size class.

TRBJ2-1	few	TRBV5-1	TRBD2	TGCGCCAGCAGCTTGCCCAAGCGGGGCTCCTACAATGAGCAGTTCTTC	CASSLPKRGSYNEQFF
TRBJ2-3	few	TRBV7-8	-	TGTGCCAGCAGCTCCCCCCGGGGATCGACGGCAGATACGCAGTATTTT	CASSSPRGSTADTQYF
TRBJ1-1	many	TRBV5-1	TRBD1	TGCGCCAGCAGCCCTCCGAGACAGGGAGGCACTGAAGCTTTCTTT	CASSPPRQGGTEAFF
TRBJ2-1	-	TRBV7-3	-	TGTGCCAGCAGCCCGGGGGTCGGGCAGTTCTTC	CASSPGVGQFF
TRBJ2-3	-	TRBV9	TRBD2	TGTGCCAGCAGCCCTAGGCTAGCGGGGTCGGGTACGCAGTATTTT	CASSPRLAGSGTQYF
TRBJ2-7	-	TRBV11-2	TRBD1	TGTGCCAGCAGCTTAGGGAAGAAAGGGGCCCGTTACAGGGGTTACGAGCAGTACTTC	CASSLGKKGARYRGYEQYF
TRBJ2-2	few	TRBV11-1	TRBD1	TGTGCCAGCAGCTTAGTCTTCCGAACAGGGGTGAACACCGGGGAGCTGTTTTTT	CASSLVFRTGVNTGELFF
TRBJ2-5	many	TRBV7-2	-	TGTGCCAGCAGCTTTTTGGGGGGGCAGGAGACCCAGTACTTC	CASSFLGGQETQYF
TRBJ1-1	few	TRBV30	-	TGTGCCTGGAGGCGGGGGCTAAACACTGAAGCTTTCTTT	CAWRRGLNTEAFF
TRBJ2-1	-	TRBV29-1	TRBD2	TGCAGCGTGGGGACTAGCGGGGCCTACAATGAGCAGTTCTTC	CSVGTSGAYNEQFF
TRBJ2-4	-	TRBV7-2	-	TGTGCCAGCAGCTTAGTATGGGGGGCCAAAAACATTCAGTACTTC	CASSLVWGAKNIQYF
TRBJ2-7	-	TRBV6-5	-	TGTGCCAGCAGTCAAGACCTCCCACAGGGATCAATTAGCGAGCAGTACTTC	CASSQDLPQGSISEQYF
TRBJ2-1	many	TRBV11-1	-	TGTGCCAGCAGCTTAGCGGCGGTTCCCGGGACTCCGCATCCTGAGCAGTTCTTC	CASSLAAVPGTPHPEQFF
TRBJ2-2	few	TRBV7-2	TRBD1	TGTGCCAGCGCCAAGGGGGCCGGCACCGGGGAGCTGTTTTTT	CASAKGAGTGELFF
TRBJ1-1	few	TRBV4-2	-	TGTGCCAGCAGCCAAGATCTTGGGGGGTTCACTGAAGCTTTCTTT	CASSQDLGGFTEAFF
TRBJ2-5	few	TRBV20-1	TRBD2	TGCAGTGTGGGTAGCGGGGGCCAAGAGACCCAGTACTTC	CSVGSGGQETQYF
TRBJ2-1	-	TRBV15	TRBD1	TGTGCCACCAGCGTCCGGGACAGGGATAATGAGCAGTTCTTC	CATSVRDRDNEQFF
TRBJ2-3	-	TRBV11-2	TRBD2	TGTGCCAGCAGCTCAAAGACTAGCGAGGGGGCAGATACGCAGTATTTT	CASSSKTSEGADTQYF
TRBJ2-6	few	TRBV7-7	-	TGTGCCAGCAGCAAGGGGGGGCTAGGGGCCAACGTCCTGACTTTC	CASSKGGLGANVLTF
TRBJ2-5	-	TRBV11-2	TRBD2	TGTGCCAGCAGCTTAGGAGCGGGGGGCCGGGCTGAGACCCAGTACTTC	CASSLGAGGRAETQYF
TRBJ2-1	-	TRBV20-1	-	TGCAGTGCTAGCCAGTACAATGAGCAGTTCTTC	CSASQYNEQFF
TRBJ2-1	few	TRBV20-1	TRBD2	TGCAGTGCTAGAGATCGGGGACTAGCGGGGGGGCTTAGCTCCTACAATGAGCAGTTCTTC	CSARDRGLAGGLSSYNEQFF
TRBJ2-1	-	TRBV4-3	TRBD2	TGCGCCAGCAGCCGAAGCGGCGGGGGTAATGAGCAGTTCTTC	CASSRSGGGNEQFF
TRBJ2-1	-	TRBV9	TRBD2	TGTGCCAGCAGCGTAGGTCTAGCGGGGGACAATGAGCAGTTCTTC	CASSVGLAGDNEQFF
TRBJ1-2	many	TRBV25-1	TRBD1	TGTGCCAGCAGTGCGACAGGGATGTATGGTGGCTACACCTTC	CASSATGMYGGYTF
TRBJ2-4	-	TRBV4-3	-	TGCGCCAGCAGCCAAGATCGGACCGAAGCCAAAAACATTCAGTACTTC	CASSQDRTEAKNIQYF
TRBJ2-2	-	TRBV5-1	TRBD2	TGCGCCAGCAGCTTGATTGGCGGGGGGGCCGGCGGGGAGCTGTTTTTT	CASSLIGGGAGGELFF
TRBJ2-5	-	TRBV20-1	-	TGCAGTGCTAGAGATGAGGGCGGGGATACGGAGACCCAGTACTTC	CSARDEGGDTETQYF
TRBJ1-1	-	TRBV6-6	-	TGTGCCAGCAGCCACCAGGGGACTGAAGCTTTCTTT	CASSHQGTEAFF
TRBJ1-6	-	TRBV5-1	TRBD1	TGCGCCAGCAGCACGCCGGGACAGCCAGGACCCCTCCACTTT	CASSTPGQPGPLHF
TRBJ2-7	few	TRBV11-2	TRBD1	TGTGCCAGCAGCTACTATGCAGGGGGCGGATACGAGCAGTACTTC	CASSYYAGGGYEQYF
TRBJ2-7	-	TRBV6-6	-	TGTGCCAGCGGGAATTTCGAGCAGTACTTC	CASGNFEQYF
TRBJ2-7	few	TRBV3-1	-	TGTGCCAGCAGCCAAGCAACCTTTAGTGATCCGTACTTC	CASSQATFSDPYF
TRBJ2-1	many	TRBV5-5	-	TGTGCCAGCACCCTGGGGGGAGGTGAGCAGTTCTTC	CASTLGGGEQFF
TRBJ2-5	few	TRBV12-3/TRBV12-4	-	TGTGCCAGCAGTCATTCCTGGAAAACTAGCCGAGAGACCCAGTACTTC	CASSHSWKTSRETQYF
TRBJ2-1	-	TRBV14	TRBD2	TGTGCCAGCAGCCAAGAAGAACTCGGGGGGTACTTGGATGAGCAGTTCTTC	CASSQEELGGYLDEQFF
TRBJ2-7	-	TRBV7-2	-	TGTGCCAGCAGCTCCTTTTACTACGAGCAGTACTTC	CASSSFYYEQYF
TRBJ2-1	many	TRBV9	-	TGTGCCAGCAGCGTAGACAGAAATGAGCAGTTCTTC	CASSVDRNEQFF
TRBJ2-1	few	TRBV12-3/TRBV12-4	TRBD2	TGTGCCACCAGACCCACCGGCGGGGGTTACAATGAGCAGTTCTTC	CATRPTGGGYNEQFF
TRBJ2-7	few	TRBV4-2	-	TGTGCCAGCAGCCAATGGGAGACCTACGAGCAGTACTTC	CASSQWETYEQYF
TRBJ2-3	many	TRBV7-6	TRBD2	TGTGCCAGCAGCCCCCAAGCGGGGGTGGGGGATACGCAGTATTTT	CASSPQAGVGDTQYF
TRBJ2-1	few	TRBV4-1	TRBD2	TGCGCCAGCAGTCAGCGGGGCAATGAGCAGTTCTTC	CASSQRGNEQFF
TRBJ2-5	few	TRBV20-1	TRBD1	TGCAGTGCTAGAGATCCCACAGGGGGGTCCCAAGAGACCCAGTACTTC	CSARDPTGGSQETQYF
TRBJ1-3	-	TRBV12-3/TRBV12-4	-	TGTGCCACCCACAGGCGAAACACCATATATTTT	CATHRRNTIYF
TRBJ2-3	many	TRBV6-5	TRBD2	TGTGCCAGCAGTACGGCCTCTCTAGCGGGGGTCACAGATACGCAGTATTTT	CASSTASLAGVTDTQYF
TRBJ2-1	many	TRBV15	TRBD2	TGTGCCACCAGCAGGGCCCGGGGGGGGTCGGACAATGAGCAGTTCTTC	CATSRARGGSDNEQFF
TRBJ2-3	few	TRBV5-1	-	TGCGCCAGCAGCTCCTATTGGGGGGACACAGATACGCAGTATTTT	CASSSYWGDTDTQYF
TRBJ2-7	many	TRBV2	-	TGTGCCAGCAGTGGTAGGTACTACGAGCAGTACTTC	CASSGRYYEQYF
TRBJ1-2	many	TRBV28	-	TGTGCCAGCTTCCCTGGGCGGCTTTATGGCTACACCTTC	CASFPGRLYGYTF
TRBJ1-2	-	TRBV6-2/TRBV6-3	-	TGTGCCAGCAGTTACGTCGGATTTTCAGATGGCTACACCTTC	CASSYVGFSDGYTF
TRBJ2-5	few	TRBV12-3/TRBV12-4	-	TGTGCCAGCAGTTTTGAGGGGCAGCCTCAAGAGACCCAGTACTTC	CASSFEGQPQETQYF
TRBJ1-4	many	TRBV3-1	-	TGTGCCAGCAGCCAAGGATTGTTTGGAGCTATTAATGAAAAACTGTTTTTT	CASSQGLFGAINEKLFF
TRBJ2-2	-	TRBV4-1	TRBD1	TGCGCCAGCCGCAAAGGGGGCGCGAACACCGGGGAGCTGTTTTTT	CASRKGGANTGELFF
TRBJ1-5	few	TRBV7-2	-	TGTGCCAGCAGCACCGCCGTAGCGCCCCAGCATTTT	CASSTAVAPQHF
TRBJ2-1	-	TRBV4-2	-	TGTGCCAGCAGCCAAGAGAGGACGGAGCAGTTCTTC	CASSQERTEQFF
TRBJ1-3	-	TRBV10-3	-	TGTGCCATCAGTGTTGGCAGCGGCTCTGGAAACACCATATATTTT	CAISVGSGSGNTIYF
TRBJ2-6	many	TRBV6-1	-	TGTGCCAGCATTCGGGATTCTGGGGCCAACGTCCTGACTTTC	CASIRDSGANVLTF
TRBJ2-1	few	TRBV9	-	TGTGCCAGCAGCGTAGACCCCGGGGTACGCGAGCAGTTCTTC	CASSVDPGVREQFF
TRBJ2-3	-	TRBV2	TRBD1	TGTGCCAGCTCCACAGGGGACACAGATACGCAGTATTTT	CASSTGDTDTQYF
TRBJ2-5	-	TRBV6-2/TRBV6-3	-	TGTGCCAGCAGCCCCCGGGACACAATGACCCAGTACTTC	CASSPRDTMTQYF